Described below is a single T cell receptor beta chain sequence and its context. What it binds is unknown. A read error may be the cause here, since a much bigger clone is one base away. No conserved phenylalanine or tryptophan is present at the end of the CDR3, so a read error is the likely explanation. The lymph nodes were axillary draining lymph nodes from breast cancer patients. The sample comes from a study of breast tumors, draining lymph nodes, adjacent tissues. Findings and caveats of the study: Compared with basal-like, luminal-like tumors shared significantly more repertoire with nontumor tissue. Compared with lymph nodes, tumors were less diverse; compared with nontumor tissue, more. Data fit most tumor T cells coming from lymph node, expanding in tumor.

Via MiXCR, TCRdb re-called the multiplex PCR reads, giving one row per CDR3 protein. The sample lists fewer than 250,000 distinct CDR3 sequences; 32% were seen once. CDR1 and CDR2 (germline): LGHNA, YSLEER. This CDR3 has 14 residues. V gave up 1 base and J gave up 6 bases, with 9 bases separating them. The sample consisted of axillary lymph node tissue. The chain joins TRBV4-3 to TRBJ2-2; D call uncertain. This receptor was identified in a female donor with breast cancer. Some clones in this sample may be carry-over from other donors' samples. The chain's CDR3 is CASSQVGRAGELFV. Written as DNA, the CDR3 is TGCGCCAGCAGCCAAGTTGGTAGGGCCGGGGAGCTGTTTGTT.